A single sample is the source of the 27 T cell receptor beta chains below, sequenced in a study of shared clonotypes between healthy human individuals. TCRdb keeps only in-frame clones here, not all; method: immunoSEQ multiplex PCR. The sample yields 470,000 or so clones, approximately 82% seen once. The sample comprised PBMCs. These receptors were taken from a woman aged 40 to 55 in good health. Some clones in this sample may be carry-over from other donors' samples.

This clone was detected only a few times. This sequence joins TRBV5-1 and TRBJ2-1, with TRBD2 identical over 10 bases. The V gene end was trimmed by 3 bases and the J gene end by 5 bases; junction bases not matched to a gene: 8. Germline CDR1 reads SGHRS; CDR2 reads YFSETQ. This CDR3 comprises 16 residues. This CDR3 reads CASSSSGSHQHNEQFF. CDR3 coding DNA: TGCGCCAGCAGCTCTAGCGGGAGTCATCAACACAATGAGCAGTTCTTC.

Concerning this clone itself: The sample holds other DNA sequences that translate to the same CDR3. The chain joins TRBV5-1 to TRBJ2-7; TRBD1 aligns across 8 bases. Germline CDR1 and CDR2: SGHRS and YFSETQ. Trimming cost V 1 base and J 3 bases; bases outside gene matches: 6. The length of the CDR3 is 15 residues. The CDR3 coding sequence is TGCGCCAGCAGCTTGTCGCAGGGGGCAGGCTACGAGCAGTACTTC. Its translation is CASSLSQGAGYEQYF. The full variable domain, its missing parts supplied by reference TRBV5-1 and TRBJ2-7, is KAGVTQTPRYLIKTRGQQVTLSCSPISGHRSVSWYQQTPGQGLQFLFEYFSETQRNKGNFPGRFSGRQFSNSRSEMNVSTLELGDSALYLCASSLSQGAGYEQYFGPGTRLTVT.

This chain connects TRBV9 to TRBJ2-1; TRBD1 aligns across 8 bases. The V and J ends lost 0 bases and 7 bases, in that order; junction bases with no gene match: 3. CDR1 and CDR2 from the germline V gene are SGDLS and YYNGEE. CDR3 length: 14 amino acids. CDR3 residues: CASSVGQGANEQFF. In DNA, the CDR3 is TGTGCCAGCAGCGTAGGGCAGGGGGCGAATGAGCAGTTCTTC.

This clone was found a few times. Its ends do not fully match the called genes, so a read error is possible. The DNA for the CDR3 is TGTGCCAGCAGTCAAGAACAGGTTGGCAACACCTTC. Translated, it gives CASSQEQVGNTF. The rearrangement joins TRBV11-2 to TRBJ1-2; TRBD1 is a possible D gene (5 bases). The CDR3 contains 12 residues. Per the germline V gene, CDR1 is SGHAT and CDR2 is FQNNGV.

The chain is built from TRBV5-4 and TRBJ1-4, with a possible D match to TRBD1 (5 bases). The V end was cut by 4 bases, the J end by 4 bases, with 17 bases between. This CDR3 has 16 residues. Germline-derived CDR1 and CDR2 are SGHNT and YYREEE (reference sequence). Written as DNA, the CDR3 is TGTGCCAGCAGCAGGGACCAGGGACGGATTAATGAAAAACTGTTTTTT. Translating it yields CASSRDQGRINEKLFF.

The CDR3 DNA sequence: TGTGCCGGAGGGGACACCCGTCTGGCAGCCAACGTCCTGACTTTC. Translation: CAGGDTRLAANVLTF. The chain links TRBV30 to TRBJ2-6; D possibly matches TRBD1 or TRBD2 (6 bases each). V was shortened by 8 bases and J by 7 bases, with 21 bases between the two germline ends. The CDR3 is 15 amino acids. The V gene's germline CDR1 is GTSNPN and CDR2 SVGIG (reference sequence). The full variable domain, completed using reference TRBV30 and TRBJ2-6, is SQTIHQWPATLVQPVGSPLSLECTVEGTSNPNLYWYRQAAGRGLQLLFYSVGIGQISSEVPQNLSASRPQDRQFILSSKKLLLSDSGFYLCAGGDTRLAANVLTFGAGSRLTVL.

The chain links TRBV6-9 to TRBJ2-7; 7 bases are shared with TRBD2. Germline-derived CDR1 and CDR2 are MNHGY and SVAAGI. V trimming: 5 bases; J trimming: 0 bases; junction bases outside the gene matches: 10. CDR3 length equals 16 residues. This CDR3 is CASSNKTSESSYEQYF. CDR3 bases: TGTGCCAGCAGTAACAAAACTAGCGAAAGCTCCTACGAGCAGTACTTC.

This clone was picked up a small number of times. The chain uses TRBV5-5 and TRBJ1-5; D is uncertain. V gave up 0 bases and J gave up 2 bases, with 3 bases separating them. The CDR3 has 13 amino acids. Germline-derived CDR1 and CDR2 are SGHKS and YYEKEE (reference sequence). CDR3 protein: CASSLVGNQPQHF. The CDR3 DNA reads TGTGCCAGCAGCTTGGTGGGCAATCAGCCCCAGCATTTT.

The chain employs TRBV6-6 and TRBJ2-7; TRBD2 aligns across 9 bases. The CDR3 extends over 16 amino acids. Unmatched junction bases numbered 9, after V lost 2 bases and J lost 4 bases. From germline, CDR1 is MNHNY and CDR2 SVGAGI (reference sequence). The CDR3 region is CASSYPSGAGGYEQYF. The CDR3, as DNA: TGTGCCAGCAGTTACCCCTCTGGGGCGGGAGGGTACGAGCAGTACTTC.

In the case of this clone: One junction end disagrees with the germline gene, perhaps due to a read error. The V call is TRBV14, the J call TRBJ2-1; perhaps TRBD2 as D (5 bases). The CDR3 loop spans 17 amino acids. The germline gives CDR1 SGHDN, CDR2 FVKESK. The CDR3 nucleotides read TGTGCCAGCAGCCAAGATCTGGGCCTACTAGTAAGCAATGGGCAGTTCTTC. The encoded protein is CASSQDLGLLVSNGQFF.

The chain employs TRBV9 and TRBJ2-5; D ambiguous. The V and J ends lost 0 bases and 2 bases respectively, with 8 bases between them. The CDR3 contains 14 residues. Germline V lookup: CDR1 SGDLS, CDR2 YYNGEE. CDR3 nucleotides: TGTGCCAGCAGCGTAGTGCCGCAGCAAGAGACCCAGTACTTC. Its protein product is CASSVVPQQETQYF.

This clone was observed a handful of times. The chain links TRBV7-2 to TRBJ2-7, with D tentatively TRBD1 (7 bases). V lost 1 base and J lost 2, with 12 bases in between. This CDR3 contains 15 residues. From germline, CDR1 is SGHTA and CDR2 FQGNSA. CDR3 in DNA: TGTGCCAGCAGCTTAGTCGGAGGGGGCACCTACGAGCAGTACTTC. Translated: CASSLVGGGTYEQYF.

The V gene is TRBV10-1, the J gene TRBJ2-1; D may correspond to TRBD1 or TRBD2 (6 bases each). V dropped 6 bases and J dropped 10 bases, with 16 bases sitting between them. The CDR3 consists of 13 residues. The germline V gene encodes CDR1 WNHNN and CDR2 SYGVQD (reference sequence). The CDR3 reads CASSRGLRLEQFF. CDR3 sequence (DNA): TGCGCCAGCAGCCGGGGGCTCCGTCTCGAGCAGTTCTTC.

The chain employs TRBV4-3 and TRBJ2-5, with a tentative D call TRBD2 (5 bases). The CDR3 totals 18 residues. Germline assignment: CDR1 LGHNA and CDR2 YSLEER. V shed 0 bases and J shed 5 bases, with 22 bases lying between them. CDR3 sequence (DNA): TGCGCCAGCAGCCAAGAAGCCCATGGAGCCTCTTGGGAGGAGACCCAGTACTTC. Its translation: CASSQEAHGASWEETQYF.

V usage is TRBV28 and J usage is TRBJ1-5; D not resolved. The CDR3 is 13 amino acids. V was shortened by 5 bases and J by 7 bases, with 12 bases between the two germline ends. Germline V gene sequence: CDR1 MDHEN, CDR2 SYDVKM. CDR3 region: CASSPSRSQPQHF. CDR3 nucleotide sequence: TGTGCCAGCAGTCCCAGCCGGAGCCAGCCCCAGCATTTT.

The chain joins TRBV2 to TRBJ1-1; no clear D gene. Trimming took off 5 bases at V and 1 base at J, with 8 bases between the two ends. This CDR3 is built from 13 residues. Germline CDR1 and CDR2: SNHLY and FYNNEI. In DNA form, the CDR3 reads TGTGCCAGCAGTCTCGGGGAGAACACTGAAGCTTTCTTT. Translating it yields CASSLGENTEAFF.

The gene calls are TRBV19 and TRBJ1-5; D uncertain. The CDR3 has 14 residues. Trimming pared 1 base from V and 11 bases from J, leaving 15 bases between. The V gene's germline CDR1 is LNHDA and CDR2 SQIVND (reference sequence). The CDR3, as DNA: TGTGCCAGTAGTATAGCGGGCGGGAAGTGGTCCCAGCATTTT. This translates into CASSIAGGKWSQHF.

The rearrangement joins TRBV5-5 to TRBJ2-2, with a weak D call TRBD2 (5 bases). The CDR3 runs to 14 residues. Germline V gene lookup returns CDR1 SGHKS and CDR2 YYEKEE (reference sequence). V lost 5 bases, J lost 1 base, and 9 bases lay in between. CDR3 residues: CASSLDLNTGELFF. CDR3 bases: TGTGCCAGCAGTCTGGACTTGAACACCGGGGAGCTGTTTTTT.

The table lists this clone with many counts. Other DNA sequences of this sample code for an identical CDR3. The chain combines TRBV5-1 with TRBJ2-7, with TRBD2 as a possible D gene (6 bases). Germline CDR1 reads SGHRS; CDR2 reads YFSETQ. Trimming left V 7 bases short and J 2 bases short, with 13 bases between. The CDR3 loop spans 13 amino acids. CDR3 in DNA: TGCGCCAGCCGCCGGCCGGGAGCCTACGAGCAGTACTTC. Residues: CASRRPGAYEQYF.

The V gene is TRBV30, the J gene TRBJ2-5; 9 bases align to TRBD1. TRBJ2-7 explains the end of the DNA better; the J call may be wrong. From germline, CDR1 is GTSNPN and CDR2 SVGIG (reference sequence). The CDR3 runs 13 residues. The CDR3 region is CAWSDRGPYEQYF. The CDR3 coding sequence is TGTGCCTGGAGTGACAGGGGGCCCTACGAGCAGTACTTC.

This clone showed up just a few times. The chain employs TRBV29-1 and TRBJ2-5, with a tentative D call TRBD1 (5 bases). Matching the DNA end better, TRBJ2-7 makes the J call doubtful. The CDR3 has 14 amino acids. Germline V gene sequence: CDR1 SQVTM, CDR2 ANQGSEA. The CDR3 sequence: CSVDRALSVDEQYF. Written as DNA, the CDR3 is TGCAGCGTTGACAGGGCTTTGAGCGTGGACGAGCAGTACTTC.

This clone is medium-sized within its sample. The identical CDR3 is also encoded by other nucleotide sequences in the sample. The V call is TRBV13, the J call TRBJ1-5; unclear D gene. Trimming stripped 5 bases from V and 4 bases from J, with 6 bases between. The CDR3 sequence is 12 residues long. In germline, CDR1 is PRHDT, CDR2 FYEKMQ (reference sequence). The CDR3: CASSANNQPQHF. CDR3 coding DNA: TGTGCCAGCAGCGCCAATAATCAGCCCCAGCATTTT.

The chain carries TRBV6-1 and TRBJ1-2, with 8 nucleotides matching TRBD1. Germline trimming cut 4 bases from V and 7 bases from J; bases unmatched to any gene: 5. Germline lookup yields CDR1 MNHNS and CDR2 SASEGT. CDR3 length: 13 residues. CDR3 nucleotide sequence: TGTGCCAGCAGTGGACAGGGGATTGGTGGCTACACCTTC. This translates into CASSGQGIGGYTF.

The chain uses TRBV6-6 and TRBJ2-5, with 7 positions matching TRBD1. The ends lost 6 bases at V and 2 bases at J; junction bases unmatched: 9. The CDR3 is made up of 15 amino acids. The germline V gene has CDR1 MNHNY and CDR2 SVGAGI (reference sequence). The CDR3, as DNA: TGTGCCAGCAGAGAGACCGTGGGACAGCAAGAGACCCAGTACTTC. As protein: CASRETVGQQETQYF.

The rearrangement links TRBV5-1 to TRBJ1-2, with D possibly TRBD1 on 6 matching bases. The CDR3 runs 16 residues. From germline, CDR1 is SGHRS and CDR2 YFSETQ. V was trimmed by 2 bases and J by 4 bases, leaving 18 bases between them. CDR3 sequence reads: CASSFSGNRASYGYTF. As DNA, the CDR3 is TGCGCCAGCAGCTTTTCTGGTAACAGGGCCAGCTATGGCTACACCTTC.

Notes on this clone: The sample holds other DNA sequences that translate to the same CDR3. The chain carries TRBV14 and TRBJ2-7; 7 nucleotides line up with TRBD1. The length of the CDR3 is 18 residues. CDR1 and CDR2 from the germline V gene are SGHDN and FVKESK. V lost 4 bases to trimming and J lost 2 bases; unmatched junction nucleotides: 17. The CDR3: CASSRWEPNRGGTYEQYF. CDR3 DNA: TGTGCCAGCAGCCGTTGGGAGCCCAACAGGGGCGGAACCTACGAGCAGTACTTC.

CDR3 sequence (DNA): TGTGCCAGCAGTCCTCGGGCAGCGGGAGCCTACGAGCAGTACTTC. This gives the protein CASSPRAAGAYEQYF. The rearrangement uses TRBV7-2 and TRBJ2-7, with 8 bases lining up with TRBD2. The CDR3 totals 15 residues. CDR1 and CDR2 (germline): SGHTA, FQGNSA. Trimming removed 6 bases from V and 2 bases from J; junction bases left unmatched: 9. The complete variable domain, with remaining parts taken from reference TRBV7-2 and TRBJ2-7, reads GAGVSQSPSNKVTEKGKDVELRCDPISGHTALYWYRQSLGQGLEFLIYFQGNSAPDKSGLPSDRFSAERTGGSVSTLTIQRTQQEDSAVYLCASSPRAAGAYEQYFGPGTRLTVT.